The rows below give T cell receptor beta chains drawn from one sample of a study of blood T cell repertoires in COVID-19. This table comes from immunoSEQ multiplex PCR, and its TCRdb copy is limited to in-frame clones, with some not included. Among about 250,000 clones, almost 85% were seen once, and the ten largest hold 4.5% to 5.5%. Input material: peripheral blood. Every receptor here comes from a man aged 50 or older with active or convalescent COVID-19. Both conserved end residues are part of each CDR3.

v_call | cdr3_aa
TRBV28 | CASSFGTGGTDTQYF
TRBV2 | CASSEGSGSTDTQYF
TRBV30 | CAWSLNSPLHF
TRBV5-1 | CASSLMAGGTGELFF
TRBV14 | CASSSRGQGRNTEAFF
TRBV5-6 | CASSLQGFAGDTQYF
TRBV29-1 | CSVVGTPTYEQYF
TRBV11-2 | CASSLSGTEAFF
TRBV5-4 | CASSLGTSGRSGNEQFF
TRBV10-3 | CAIREGAGGPPYNEQFF
TRBV9 | CASSATSGSFYNEQFF
TRBV7-9 | CASSPDWMNYEQYF
TRBV5-1 | CASSPGQGSYNEQFF
TRBV2 | CASRGDFNTEAFF